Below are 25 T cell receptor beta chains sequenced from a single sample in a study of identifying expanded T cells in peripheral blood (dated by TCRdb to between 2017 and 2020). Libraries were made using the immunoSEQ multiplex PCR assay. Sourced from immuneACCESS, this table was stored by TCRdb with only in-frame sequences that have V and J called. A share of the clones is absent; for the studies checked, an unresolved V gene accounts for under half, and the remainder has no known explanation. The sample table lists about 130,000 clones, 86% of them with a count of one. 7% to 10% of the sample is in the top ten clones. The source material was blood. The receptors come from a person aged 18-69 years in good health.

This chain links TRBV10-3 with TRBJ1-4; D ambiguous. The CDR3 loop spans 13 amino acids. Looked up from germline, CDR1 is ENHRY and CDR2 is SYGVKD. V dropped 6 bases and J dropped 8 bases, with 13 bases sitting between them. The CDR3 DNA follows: TGTGCCATCAGATCGGGCCTGGGGGAAAAACTGTTTTTT. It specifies CAIRSGLGEKLFF.

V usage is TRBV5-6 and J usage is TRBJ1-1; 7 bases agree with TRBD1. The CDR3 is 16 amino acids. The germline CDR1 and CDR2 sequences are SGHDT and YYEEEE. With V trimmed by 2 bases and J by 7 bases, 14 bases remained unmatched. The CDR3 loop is CASSLVGSQGGIEAFF. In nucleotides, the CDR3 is TGTGCCAGCAGCTTAGTTGGGAGCCAGGGGGGAATTGAAGCTTTCTTT.

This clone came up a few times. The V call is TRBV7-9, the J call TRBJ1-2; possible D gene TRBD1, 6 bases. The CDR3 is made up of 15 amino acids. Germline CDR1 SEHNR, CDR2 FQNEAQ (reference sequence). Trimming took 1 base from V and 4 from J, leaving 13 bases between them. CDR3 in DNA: TGTGCCAGCAGCTTAGGACAGGTCAATTTCTATGGCTACACCTTC. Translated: CASSLGQVNFYGYTF.

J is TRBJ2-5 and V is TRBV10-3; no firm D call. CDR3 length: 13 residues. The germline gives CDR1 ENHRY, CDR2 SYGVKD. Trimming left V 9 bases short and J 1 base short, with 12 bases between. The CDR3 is CAIATLSQETQYF. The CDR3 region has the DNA TGTGCCATTGCCACTCTTAGCCAAGAGACCCAGTACTTC.

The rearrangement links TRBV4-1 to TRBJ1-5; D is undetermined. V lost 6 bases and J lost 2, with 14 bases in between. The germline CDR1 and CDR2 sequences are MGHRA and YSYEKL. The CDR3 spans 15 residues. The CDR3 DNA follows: TGCGCCAGCAGGCGGACCCGGCAGGGCAATCAGCCCCAGCATTTT. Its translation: CASRRTRQGNQPQHF.

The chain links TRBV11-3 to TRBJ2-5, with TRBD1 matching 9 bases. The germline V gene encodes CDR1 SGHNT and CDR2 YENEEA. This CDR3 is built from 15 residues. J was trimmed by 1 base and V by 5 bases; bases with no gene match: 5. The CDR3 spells CASSPGTGPQETQYF. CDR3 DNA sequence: TGTGCCAGCAGCCCCGGGACAGGGCCCCAAGAGACCCAGTACTTC. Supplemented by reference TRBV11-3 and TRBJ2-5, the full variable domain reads EAGVVQSPRYKIIEKKQPVAFWCNPISGHNTLYWYLQNLGQGPELLIRYENEEAVDDSQLPKDRFSAERLKGVDSTLKIQPAELGDSAVYLCASSPGTGPQETQYFGPGTRLLVL.

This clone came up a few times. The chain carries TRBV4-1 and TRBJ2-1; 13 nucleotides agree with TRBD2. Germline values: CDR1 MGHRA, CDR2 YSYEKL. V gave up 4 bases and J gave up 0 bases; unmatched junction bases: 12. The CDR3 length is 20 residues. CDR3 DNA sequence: TGCGCCAGCAGCCCCGCCGGGACTAGCGGGACGTTAAGCTCCTACAATGAGCAGTTCTTC. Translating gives CASSPAGTSGTLSSYNEQFF.

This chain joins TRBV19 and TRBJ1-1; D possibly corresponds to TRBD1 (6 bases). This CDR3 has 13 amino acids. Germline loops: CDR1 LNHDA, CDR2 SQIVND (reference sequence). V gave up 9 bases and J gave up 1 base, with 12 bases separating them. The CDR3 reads CASQMTGNTEAFF. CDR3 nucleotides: TGTGCCAGCCAAATGACAGGGAACACTGAAGCTTTCTTT.

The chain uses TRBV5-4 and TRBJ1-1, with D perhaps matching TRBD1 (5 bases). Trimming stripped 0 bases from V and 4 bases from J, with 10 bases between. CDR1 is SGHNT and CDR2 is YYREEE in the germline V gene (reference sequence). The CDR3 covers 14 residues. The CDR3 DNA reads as TGTGCCAGCAGCTTGGGCAGGGTCGGCACTGAAGCTTTCTTT. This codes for CASSLGRVGTEAFF.

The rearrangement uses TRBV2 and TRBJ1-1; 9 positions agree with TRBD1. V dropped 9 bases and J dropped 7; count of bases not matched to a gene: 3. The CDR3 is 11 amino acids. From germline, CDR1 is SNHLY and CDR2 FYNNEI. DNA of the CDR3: TGTGCCAGTCCGGACAGGGGTGAAGCTTTCTTT. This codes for CASPDRGEAFF.

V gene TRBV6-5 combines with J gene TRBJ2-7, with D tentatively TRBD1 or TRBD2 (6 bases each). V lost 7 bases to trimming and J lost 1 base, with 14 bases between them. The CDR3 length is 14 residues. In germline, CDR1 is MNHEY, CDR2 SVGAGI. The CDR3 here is CASIPGDWSYEQYF. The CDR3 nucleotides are TGTGCCAGCATCCCAGGGGACTGGTCCTACGAGCAGTACTTC.

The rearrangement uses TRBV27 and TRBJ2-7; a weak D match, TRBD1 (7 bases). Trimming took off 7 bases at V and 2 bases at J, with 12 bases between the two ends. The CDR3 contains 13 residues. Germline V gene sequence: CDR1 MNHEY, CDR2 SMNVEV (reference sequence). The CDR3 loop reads CASKARGAYEQYF. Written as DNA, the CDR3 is TGTGCCAGCAAAGCCAGGGGGGCCTACGAGCAGTACTTC.

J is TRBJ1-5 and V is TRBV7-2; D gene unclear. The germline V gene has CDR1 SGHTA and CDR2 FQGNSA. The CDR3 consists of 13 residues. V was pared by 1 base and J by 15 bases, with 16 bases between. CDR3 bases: TGTGCCAGCAGCTTAGGAATCCGGGGATATGCGCATTTT. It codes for CASSLGIRGYAHF.

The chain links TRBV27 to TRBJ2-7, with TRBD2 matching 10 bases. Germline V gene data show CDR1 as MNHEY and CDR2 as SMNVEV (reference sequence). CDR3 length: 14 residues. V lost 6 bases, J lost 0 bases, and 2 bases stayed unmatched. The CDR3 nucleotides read TGTGCCAGCAGACTAGCGGGGACCTCCTACGAGCAGTACTTC. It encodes CASRLAGTSYEQYF.

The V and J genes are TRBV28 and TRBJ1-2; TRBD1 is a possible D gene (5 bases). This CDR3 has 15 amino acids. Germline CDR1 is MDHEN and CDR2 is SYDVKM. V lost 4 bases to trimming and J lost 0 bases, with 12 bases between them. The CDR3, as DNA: TGTGCCAGCAGTTCCGGGGGTACCTCTAACTATGGCTACACCTTC. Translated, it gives CASSSGGTSNYGYTF.

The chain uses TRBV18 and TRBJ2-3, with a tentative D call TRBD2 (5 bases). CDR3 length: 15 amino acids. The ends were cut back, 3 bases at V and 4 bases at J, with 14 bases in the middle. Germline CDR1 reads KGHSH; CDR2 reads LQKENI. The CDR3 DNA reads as TGTGCCAGCTCACCCCCTCTAGCCCGCTCAGATACGCAGTATTTT. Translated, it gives CASSPPLARSDTQYF.

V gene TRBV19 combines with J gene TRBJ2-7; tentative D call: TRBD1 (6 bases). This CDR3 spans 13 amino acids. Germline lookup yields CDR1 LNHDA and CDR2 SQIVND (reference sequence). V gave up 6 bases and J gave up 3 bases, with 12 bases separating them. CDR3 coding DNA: TGTGCCAGTAGACCAGAGGACAGCTACGAGCAGTACTTC. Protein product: CASRPEDSYEQYF. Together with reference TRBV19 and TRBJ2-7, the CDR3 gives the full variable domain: DGGITQSPKYLFRKEGQNVTLSCEQNLNHDAMYWYRQDPGQGLRLIYYSQIVNDFQKGDIAEGYSVSREKKESFPLTVTSAQKNPTAFYLCASRPEDSYEQYFGPGTRLTVT.

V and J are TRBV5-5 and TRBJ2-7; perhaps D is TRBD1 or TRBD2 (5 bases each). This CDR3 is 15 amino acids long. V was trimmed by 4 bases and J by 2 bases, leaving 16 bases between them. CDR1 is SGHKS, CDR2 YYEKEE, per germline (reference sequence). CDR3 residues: CASSPGPTEAYEQYF. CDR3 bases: TGTGCCAGCAGCCCGGGGCCGACCGAAGCCTACGAGCAGTACTTC.

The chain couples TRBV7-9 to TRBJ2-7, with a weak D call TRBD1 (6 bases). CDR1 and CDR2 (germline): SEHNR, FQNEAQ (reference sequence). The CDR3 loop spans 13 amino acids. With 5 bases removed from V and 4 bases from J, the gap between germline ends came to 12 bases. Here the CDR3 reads CASSKEQGYEQYF. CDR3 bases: TGTGCCAGCAGCAAAGAACAGGGTTACGAGCAGTACTTC.

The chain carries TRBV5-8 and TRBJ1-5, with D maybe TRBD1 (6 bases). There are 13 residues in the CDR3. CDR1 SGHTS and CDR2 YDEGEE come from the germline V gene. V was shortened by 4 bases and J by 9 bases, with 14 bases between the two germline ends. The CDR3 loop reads CASSNTGTRPQHF. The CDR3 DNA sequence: TGTGCCAGCAGCAACACAGGGACTCGGCCCCAGCATTTT. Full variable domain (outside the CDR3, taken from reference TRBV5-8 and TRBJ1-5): EAGVTQSPTHLIKTRGQQATLRCSPISGHTSVYWYQQALGLGLQFLLWYDEGEERNRGNFPPRFSGRQFPNYSSELNVNALELEDSALYLCASSNTGTRPQHFGDGTRLSIL.

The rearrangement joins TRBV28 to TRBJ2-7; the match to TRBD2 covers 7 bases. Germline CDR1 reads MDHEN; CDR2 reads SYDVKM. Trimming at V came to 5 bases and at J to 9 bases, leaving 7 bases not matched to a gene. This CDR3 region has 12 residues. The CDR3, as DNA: TGTGCCAGCAGTCCACGGACTAGTTCGCAGTACTTC. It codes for CASSPRTSSQYF. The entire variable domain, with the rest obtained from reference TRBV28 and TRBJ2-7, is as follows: DVKVTQSSRYLVKRTGEKVFLECVQDMDHENMFWYRQDPGLGLRLIYFSYDVKMKEKGDIPEGYSVSREKKERFSLILESASTNQTSMYLCASSPRTSSQYFGPGTRLTVT.

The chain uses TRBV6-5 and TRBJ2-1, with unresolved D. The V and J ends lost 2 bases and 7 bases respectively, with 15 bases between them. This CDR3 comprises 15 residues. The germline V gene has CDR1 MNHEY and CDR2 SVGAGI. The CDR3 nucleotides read TGTGCCAGCAGTTACCTCGCCAGGTTGGGTAATGAGCAGTTCTTC. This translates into CASSYLARLGNEQFF.

The CDR3 is CASSSTGLNQPQHF. For the CDR3, the DNA is TGCGCCAGCAGCTCAACAGGGTTGAATCAGCCCCAGCATTTT. The gene calls are TRBV5-1 and TRBJ1-5; maybe TRBD1 (6 bases). The CDR3 length is 14 residues. Germline loops: CDR1 SGHRS, CDR2 YFSETQ. V lost 3 bases, J lost 4 bases, and 11 bases lay in between.

CDR3: CSVVSGNTIYF. The CDR3 DNA is TGCAGTGTAGTCTCTGGAAACACCATATATTTT. This chain joins TRBV20-1 and TRBJ1-3; unclear D gene. Germline V gives CDR1 DFQATT, CDR2 SNEGSKA (reference sequence). V was shortened by 7 bases and J by 0 bases, with 4 bases between the two germline ends. The CDR3 has 11 residues.

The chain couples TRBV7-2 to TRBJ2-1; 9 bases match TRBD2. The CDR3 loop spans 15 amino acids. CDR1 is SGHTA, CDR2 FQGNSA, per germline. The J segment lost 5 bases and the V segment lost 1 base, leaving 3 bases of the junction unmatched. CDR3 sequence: CASSLVSGSHNEQFF. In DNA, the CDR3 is TGTGCCAGCAGCTTAGTTAGCGGGAGCCACAATGAGCAGTTCTTC.